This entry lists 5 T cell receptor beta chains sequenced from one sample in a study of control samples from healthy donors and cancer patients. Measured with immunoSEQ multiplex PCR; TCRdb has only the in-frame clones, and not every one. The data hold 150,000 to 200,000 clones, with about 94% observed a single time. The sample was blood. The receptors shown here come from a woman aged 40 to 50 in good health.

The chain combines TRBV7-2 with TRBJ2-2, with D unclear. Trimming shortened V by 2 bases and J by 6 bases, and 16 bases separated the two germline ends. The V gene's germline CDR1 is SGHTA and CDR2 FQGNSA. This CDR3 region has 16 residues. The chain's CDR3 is CASSLQRRIGAGELFF. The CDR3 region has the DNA TGTGCCAGCAGCTTACAGCGTCGGATTGGGGCCGGGGAGCTGTTTTTT.

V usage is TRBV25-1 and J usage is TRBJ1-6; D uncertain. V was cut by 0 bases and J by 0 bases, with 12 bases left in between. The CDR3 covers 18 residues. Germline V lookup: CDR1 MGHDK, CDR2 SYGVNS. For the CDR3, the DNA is TGTGCCAGCAGTGAATATATGGAGGGCCGCTCCTATAATTCACCCCTCCACTTT. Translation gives CASSEYMEGRSYNSPLHF.

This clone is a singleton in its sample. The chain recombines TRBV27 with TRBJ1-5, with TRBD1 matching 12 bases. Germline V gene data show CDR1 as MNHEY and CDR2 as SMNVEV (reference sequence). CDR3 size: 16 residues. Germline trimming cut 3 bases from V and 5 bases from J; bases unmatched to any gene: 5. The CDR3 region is CASSLKGTGGDQPQHF. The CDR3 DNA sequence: TGTGCCAGCAGTTTGAAGGGGACAGGGGGCGATCAGCCCCAGCATTTT.

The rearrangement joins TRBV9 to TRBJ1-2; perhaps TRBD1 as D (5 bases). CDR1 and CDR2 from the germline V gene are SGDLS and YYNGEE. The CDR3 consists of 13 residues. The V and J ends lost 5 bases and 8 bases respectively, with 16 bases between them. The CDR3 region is CASSATTGRGYTF. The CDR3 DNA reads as TGTGCCAGCAGTGCCACCACAGGCCGGGGCTACACCTTC.

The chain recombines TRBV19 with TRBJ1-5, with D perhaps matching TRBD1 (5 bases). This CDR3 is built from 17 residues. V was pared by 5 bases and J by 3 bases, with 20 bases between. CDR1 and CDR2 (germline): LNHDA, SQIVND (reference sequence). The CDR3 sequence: CASSPGTPGANNQPQHF. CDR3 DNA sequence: TGTGCCAGTAGTCCCGGGACCCCGGGAGCCAACAATCAGCCCCAGCATTTT.